This T cell receptor beta chain was sequenced for a study of blood T cell repertoires in COVID-19. Study overall: Samples taken during acute and convalescent COVID-19 were collected in the United States, Italy and Spain.

Profiling relied on immunoSEQ multiplex PCR, and the TCRdb table lists in-frame clones only, not all of them. The sample yields roughly 110,000 clones, 70% to 90% seen once. Germline CDR1 SGDLS, CDR2 YYNGEE. V lost 0 bases and J lost 2, with 12 bases in between. CDR3 size: 15 residues. The receptor was isolated from a man aged 45-65 years with active or convalescent COVID-19. The gene calls are TRBV9 and TRBJ2-7; D possibly corresponds to TRBD1 (5 bases). Input material: peripheral blood. DNA of the CDR3: TGTGCCAGCAGCGTAGCCACAGGTCTTGCCTACGAGCAGTACTTC. This sequence encodes CASSVATGLAYEQYF.